A selection of T cell receptor beta chains follows, all from one sample in a study of blood T cell repertoires in COVID-19. The protocol was immunoSEQ multiplex PCR, while the TCRdb copy is restricted to in-frame clones and leaves out a portion. The sample yields hundreds of thousands of clones, around 84% seen once. The sample consisted of peripheral blood. These receptors all come from a man aged 35-49 years with acute or convalescent COVID-19. The conserved cysteine and the conserved F or W are not part of the CDR3 here.

j_call | v_call | cdr3_aa
TRBJ1-1 | TRBV27 | ASRPGGNTEAF
TRBJ1-6 | TRBV4-1 | ASSHDGINSPLH
TRBJ2-7 | TRBV7-3 | ASSLRPGAPEQY
TRBJ2-1 | TRBV5-1 | ASSVTSGGAGEQF
TRBJ1-1 | TRBV3-1/TRBV3-2 | ASSQESAAGAF
TRBJ1-5 | TRBV7-9 | ASTPGSGPYQPQH
TRBJ1-5 | TRBV28 | ASSLYPEDQPQH
TRBJ1-3 | TRBV12-3/TRBV12-4 | ASSTGANTIY
TRBJ2-5 | TRBV5-1 | ASSFGGDQETQY
TRBJ2-7 | TRBV11-1 | ASSLYTGPYEQY
TRBJ1-2 | TRBV7-9 | ASSFLRENYGYT
TRBJ1-1 | TRBV6-6 | ASRTGQSNTEAF
TRBJ1-1 | TRBV30 | AWSGDSDTEAF
TRBJ2-5 | TRBV5-4 | ASSPRTSFVETQY
TRBJ1-2 | TRBV12-3/TRBV12-4 | ASRHRNNYGYT
TRBJ1-2 | TRBV10-3 | AISEQGGYT
TRBJ2-1 | TRBV6-5 | ASSYSSGLAAGEQF
TRBJ2-2 | TRBV18 | ASSLALMANTGELF
TRBJ2-7 | TRBV11-2 | ASSLSVSGVRRNEQY
TRBJ1-5 | TRBV5-1 | ASSLGQGDQPQH
TRBJ2-3 | TRBV12-5 | ASGLPNWDTQY
TRBJ2-4 | TRBV2 | ASIVAGGIQY
TRBJ2-7 | TRBV7-2 | ASSTRQGFDEQY
TRBJ1-2 | TRBV2 | ASSEALNLQGLSRYGYT
TRBJ1-2 | TRBV5-1 | ASSQPGTGGGYT
TRBJ2-7 | TRBV6-2/TRBV6-3 | ASSPFPGLAGSYEQY
TRBJ2-7 | TRBV29-1 | SVDNPGQGGYEQY
TRBJ1-5 | TRBV10-3 | AISATGDSNQPQH
TRBJ1-3 | TRBV19 | ASSDGGYGNTIY
TRBJ2-7 | TRBV6-5 | ASSPGTGSYEQY
TRBJ2-1 | TRBV29-1 | SVRWRGDRDEQF
TRBJ2-1 | TRBV6-6 | ASSQPGLAYNEQF
TRBJ1-5 | TRBV11-2 | ASSRDRGNQPQH
TRBJ2-1 | TRBV11-2 | ASSFIEGAGGYNEQF
TRBJ2-7 | TRBV6-5 | ASSIGQGTTYEQY
TRBJ2-5 | TRBV9 | ASSAAGARGGETQY
TRBJ2-7 | TRBV9 | ASSGHIGTGLYEQY
TRBJ1-2 | TRBV30 | AWSAGIPYYGYT
TRBJ2-3 | TRBV3-1/TRBV3-2 | ASSLGGSYTDTQY
TRBJ2-3 | TRBV5-5 | ASSSREGGTDTQY
TRBJ1-1 | TRBV30 | AWSVQENTEAF
TRBJ1-1 | TRBV5-4 | ASSPAQNTEAF
TRBJ2-7 | TRBV29-1 | SAQGFPLSEQY